Sequencing of this T cell receptor beta chain was carried out in a study of control samples from healthy donors and cancer patients. Data came from immunoSEQ multiplex PCR; TCRdb stores just in-frame clones and leaves some out. This table holds 95,000 to 150,000 clones, approximately 93% found once. Per germline, CDR1 MNHEY and CDR2 SMNVEV (reference sequence). The CDR3 spans 15 residues. V lost 2 bases, J lost 6 bases, and 7 bases stayed unmatched. This clonotype originated in a young woman in good health. The specimen was blood. The chain joins TRBV27 to TRBJ2-1; 7 bases are shared with TRBD2. This chain's CDR3 is CASSLGDYTFNEQFF. The CDR3 DNA is TGTGCCAGCAGTTTAGGGGACTACACATTCAATGAGCAGTTCTTC.